In its sample, the clone carrying this TCR beta chain was seen many times. Antigen specificity is unknown. The CDR3 is 13 residues long. Germline CDR1 is KGHDR and CDR2 is SFDVKD. The germline V and J ends were trimmed by 5 bases and 4 bases, with 10 bases remaining between them. The sample is drawn from a study of immune heterogeneity within non-small cell lung tumors. Bulk tumor genomic DNA served as template, at roughly 600 ng per sample. From each primary tumor, several far-apart biopsies were obtained during surgery. Patients went through curative surgery, and their non-small cell lung cancer was untreated and newly diagnosed. Amplification of the TCR beta CDR3 was achieved through multiplex PCR with 32 V and 13 J primers. Each CDR3 protein gets one entry after TCRdb re-called the multiplex PCR reads with MiXCR. The sample lists approximately 29,000 distinct CDR3 sequences, about 30% occurring once.

Study conclusions and caveats: Tumor sites within a patient were found to share identical dominant CDR3 beta clonotypes, and site-unique high-frequency clones were also present.

The chain links TRBV24-1 to TRBJ1-1, with no clear D. The receptor was derived from a middle-aged man with non-small cell lung cancer. Sequencing was carried out using lung tumor tissue. The DNA for the CDR3 is TGTGCCACCAGTGGAGGGAAGAGCACTGAAGCTTTCTTT. Encoded protein: CATSGGKSTEAFF.